The entry below gives a single TCR beta chain sequence along with its context. Only a few counts were recorded for this clonotype. Which antigen it targets is not known. Base qualities are not at hand, and no much larger clone is one base apart. The data belong to a study of T-cell reconstitution after alpha-beta-depleted transplantation in children (TCRdb year 2016). For context, the study as a whole: T-cell immune reconstitution after TCRalphabeta/CD19-depleted allogeneic hematopoietic cell transplantation in children was quantitatively tracked in the study by means of TCR repertoire profiling.

Libraries were built with PCR. The data were produced on an Illumina HiSeq 2500. TCR libraries were prepared with molecular barcoding, using unique molecular identifiers to normalize TCRbeta repertoire quantification. TCRdb cleaned the public reads at Q25 with fastp, built clones with MiXCR and kept in-frame beta chains. Identical CDR3 proteins give one entry, which carries the most common genes and DNA. Here the sample has roughly 500,000 distinct CDR3 sequences; around a third occur a single time. 2% to 2.5% of the sample is in the top ten clones. The CDR3 numbers 15 residues from cysteine through phenylalanine. Just the 45-base CDR3 DNA is kept, in frame starting at base 1. V is pruned by 6 bases and J by 8 bases, leaving 10 bases of the junction without a gene match. CDR1 MNHEY and CDR2 SMNVEV are derived from the germline V gene (reference sequence).

In this chain, TRBV27 is recombined with TRBJ1-6; 7 junctional bases match TRBD1. The sequence came from a human donor who donated a stem cell graft to a child with aplastic anemia. The source was PBMCs from the stem cell graft donor, collected from the stem cell graft. The CDR3 sequence is CASSRKGTVDSPLHF. The DNA is as follows: TGTGCCAGCAGCCGGAAAGGGACAGTAGATTCACCCCTCCACTTT.